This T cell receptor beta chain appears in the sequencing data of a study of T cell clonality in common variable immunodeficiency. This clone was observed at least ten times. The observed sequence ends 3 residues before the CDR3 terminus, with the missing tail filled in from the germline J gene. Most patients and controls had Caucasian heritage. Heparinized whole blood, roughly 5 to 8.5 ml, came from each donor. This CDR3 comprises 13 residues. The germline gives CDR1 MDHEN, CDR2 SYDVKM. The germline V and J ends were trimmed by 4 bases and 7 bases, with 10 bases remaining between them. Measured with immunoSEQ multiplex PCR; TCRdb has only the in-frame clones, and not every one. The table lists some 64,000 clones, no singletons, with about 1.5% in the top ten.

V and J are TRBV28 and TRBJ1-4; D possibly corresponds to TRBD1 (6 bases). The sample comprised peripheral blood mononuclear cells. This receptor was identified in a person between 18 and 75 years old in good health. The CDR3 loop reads CASSSGGSEKLFF. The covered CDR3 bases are TGTGCCAGCAGTTCTGGGGGCAGTGAAAAA.